The 29 T cell receptor beta chains below all came from one sample that was sequenced in a study of blood T cells in healthy people across ages. A second PCR, run for roughly 7 to 11 cycles, used a sample-barcoded 5' primer plus a J-beta primer mix. TCRdb used MiXCR to reprocess the 5' RACE reads, holding one entry per CDR3 protein. The table lists hundreds of thousands of distinct CDR3 sequences, 25% to 30% of them singletons. The sample was also reused in another study, on T cells of mothers and their children.

Sample: blood. Receptors originate from a boy younger than 18 in good health.

This clonotype was detected a few times. CDR3 bases: TGTGCCAGCACCAAAGCGGCGGGGGGGAGCTCCTACAATGAGCAGTTCTTC. This gives the protein CASTKAAGGSSYNEQFF. J is TRBJ2-1 and V is TRBV11-2; the match to TRBD2 covers 9 bases. The CDR3 has 17 amino acids. Germline V gives CDR1 SGHAT, CDR2 FQNNGV. V trimming: 7 bases; J trimming: 0 bases; junction bases outside the gene matches: 10. Combining the CDR3 with reference TRBV11-2 and TRBJ2-1 gives the whole variable domain EAGVAQSPRYKIIEKRQSVAFWCNPISGHATLYWYQQILGQGPKLLIQFQNNGVVDDSQLPKDRFSAERLKGVDSTLKIQPAKLEDSAVYLCASTKAAGGSSYNEQFFGPGTRLTVL.

The table lists this clonotype with a few counts. The CDR3 sequence is CASSYRFFRRTQETQYF. The CDR3 region has the DNA TGTGCCAGCAGTTACAGGTTCTTCAGACGGACGCAAGAGACCCAGTACTTC. The V call is TRBV6-5, the J call TRBJ2-5; D gene uncertain. CDR1 MNHEY and CDR2 SVGAGI come from the germline V gene. The V end was cut by 2 bases, the J end by 2 bases, with 18 bases between. This CDR3 comprises 17 residues.

This CDR3 reads CASRTGTGGFGTEAFF. DNA for the CDR3: TGTGCCAGCAGAACCGGGACAGGGGGCTTCGGAACTGAAGCTTTCTTT. The chain is built from TRBV12-3 or TRBV12-4 and TRBJ1-1; 12 positions match TRBD1. This CDR3 is built from 16 residues. J gave up 5 bases and V 6 bases, and 10 bases lay outside the gene matches.

This clonotype was observed a handful of times. V and J are TRBV20-1 and TRBJ2-5; 10 nucleotides line up with TRBD2. The closer fit of TRBJ2-7 to the DNA end suggests the J call may be wrong. Germline CDR1 is DFQATT and CDR2 is SNEGSKA (reference sequence). The CDR3 sequence is 14 residues long. The CDR3 spells CSARSAGGRFEQYF. CDR3 nucleotide sequence: TGCAGTGCTAGATCAGCGGGGGGGCGGTTCGAGCAGTACTTC.

At least ten counts were recorded for this clonotype. The chain has TRBV20-1 and TRBJ1-2; 11 nucleotides line up with TRBD1. The CDR3 runs to 13 residues. Germline V gene sequence: CDR1 DFQATT, CDR2 SNEGSKA (reference sequence). V trimming: 3 bases; J trimming: 6 bases; junction bases outside the gene matches: 3. The CDR3 here is CSASGTGGDGYTF. DNA of the CDR3: TGCAGTGCTAGCGGGACAGGGGGAGATGGCTACACCTTC.

The CDR3 nucleotides read TGCGCCAGCAGCCCGGGGGACATTTTTTCTAACTATGGCTACACCTTC. Translating gives CASSPGDIFSNYGYTF. V usage is TRBV5-1 and J usage is TRBJ1-2; a weak D match, TRBD1 (6 bases). In germline, CDR1 is SGHRS, CDR2 YFSETQ. The CDR3 has 16 amino acids. V was clipped by 4 bases and J by 0 bases, with 16 bases between them. Supplemented by reference TRBV5-1 and TRBJ1-2, the full variable domain reads KAGVTQTPRYLIKTRGQQVTLSCSPISGHRSVSWYQQTPGQGLQFLFEYFSETQRNKGNFPGRFSGRQFSNSRSEMNVSTLELGDSALYLCASSPGDIFSNYGYTFGSGTRLTVV.

This clonotype has a handful of counts. This sequence joins TRBV7-6 and TRBJ2-5; 8 nucleotides align to TRBD1. Unmatched junction bases numbered 3, after V lost 1 base and J lost 5 bases. This CDR3 is built from 14 residues. CDR1 SGHVS and CDR2 FNYEAQ come from the germline V gene. The CDR3 DNA sequence: TGTGCCAGCAGCTTAGACAGGGGGTCGGAGACCCAGTACTTC. This encodes CASSLDRGSETQYF.

The chain uses TRBV29-1 and TRBJ2-1, with unresolved D. Trimming stripped 4 bases from V and 0 bases from J, with 10 bases between. Germline-derived CDR1 and CDR2 are SQVTM and ANQGSEA. The CDR3 is made up of 14 amino acids. The CDR3 DNA sequence: TGCAGCGTTGTGGGCGCCAGCTCCTACAATGAGCAGTTCTTC. This sequence encodes CSVVGASSYNEQFF.

This clonotype was counted only a few times. This chain links TRBV28 with TRBJ1-1, with D unresolved. Trimming took 6 bases from V and 4 from J, leaving 12 bases between them. This CDR3 is 13 amino acids long. The germline V gene has CDR1 MDHEN and CDR2 SYDVKM. CDR3 DNA sequence: TGTGCCAGCAGGCCCGGTTTGAGCACTGAAGCTTTCTTT. Residues: CASRPGLSTEAFF.

The chain carries TRBV20-1 and TRBJ2-2, with TRBD2 matching 10 bases. CDR3 size: 15 residues. The V and J ends lost 0 bases and 6 bases, in that order; junction bases with no gene match: 4. CDR1 is DFQATT, CDR2 SNEGSKA, per germline (reference sequence). The CDR3 sequence: CSAREASGSSGELFF. CDR3 DNA: TGCAGTGCTAGAGAGGCTAGCGGGAGTTCCGGGGAGCTGTTTTTT.

The rearrangement uses TRBV21-1 and TRBJ2-1; the D segment call TRBD1 is taken from the table without a DNA check. TRBV21-1 is a pseudogene. This CDR3 is built from 15 residues. The CDR3 sequence: CASIPPPCRPNEQFF. CDR3 DNA sequence: TGTGCCAGCATTCCGCCACCTTGCCGCCCCAATGAGCAGTTCTTC.

This clonotype was detected a few times. The chain carries TRBV7-3 and TRBJ1-6; weak D call: TRBD1 (6 bases). V gave up 3 bases and J gave up 9 bases, with 12 bases separating them. The length of the CDR3 is 14 residues. In germline, CDR1 is SGHTA, CDR2 FQGTGA. Here the CDR3 reads CASSLGTPFSPLHF. DNA for the CDR3: TGTGCCAGCAGCTTGGGGACACCTTTTTCACCCCTCCACTTT.

V and J are TRBV20-1 and TRBJ2-1; D gene uncertain. The CDR3 length is 13 residues. Germline loops: CDR1 DFQATT, CDR2 SNEGSKA (reference sequence). V gave up 1 base and J gave up 8 bases, with 12 bases separating them. The DNA of the CDR3 is TGCAGTGCTAGAGCCCCGTTGATCGATGAGCAGTTCTTC. Its translation is CSARAPLIDEQFF.

V gene TRBV28 combines with J gene TRBJ2-3, with 9 bases that match TRBD1. The CDR3 contains 17 residues. The junction had 12 bases not matched to a gene; V was cut back by 6 bases and J by 2 bases. Germline V gene sequence: CDR1 MDHEN, CDR2 SYDVKM. CDR3 bases: TGTGCCAGCAGCAGCCGCCGGCGGACAGGGGCCACAGATACGCAGTATTTT. Residues: CASSSRRRTGATDTQYF.

The chain is built from TRBV5-1 and TRBJ2-3; D unclear. Germline CDR1 reads SGHRS; CDR2 reads YFSETQ. CDR3 size: 14 residues. V shed 0 bases and J shed 5 bases, with 10 bases lying between them. The CDR3 loop is CASSLALNGDTQYF. In DNA form, the CDR3 reads TGCGCCAGCAGCTTGGCCCTAAATGGAGATACGCAGTATTTT.

This clonotype appeared a few times. J is TRBJ2-5 and V is TRBV27, with 11 bases identical to TRBD2. The end of the DNA fits TRBJ2-1 better, so the J call may be wrong. The V gene's germline CDR1 is MNHEY and CDR2 SMNVEV (reference sequence). The CDR3 consists of 17 residues. Here the CDR3 DNA reads TGTGCCAGCAGTTTACTGGGACTAGCGGTAGGAAACAATGAGCAGTTCTTC. This encodes CASSLLGLAVGNNEQFF.

This clonotype was counted only a few times. The rearrangement uses TRBV6-5 and TRBJ2-5; a weak D match, TRBD2 (7 bases). The CDR3 spans 17 residues. Trimming shortened V by 2 bases and J by 2 bases, and 18 bases separated the two germline ends. Germline CDR1 is MNHEY and CDR2 is SVGAGI. CDR3 nucleotides: TGTGCCAGCAGTTACCTGAGGGGGGGAGCTGATCAAGAGACCCAGTACTTC. Its translation: CASSYLRGGADQETQYF.

This clonotype appeared many times. The rearrangement uses TRBV7-9 and TRBJ2-5; D gene uncertain. From germline, CDR1 is SEHNR and CDR2 FQNEAQ (reference sequence). The CDR3 is 13 amino acids. Trimming removed 4 bases from V and 1 base from J, with 7 bases in between. This CDR3 reads CASSYTPQETQYF. CDR3 sequence (DNA): TGTGCCAGCAGCTATACTCCCCAAGAGACCCAGTACTTC.

This chain joins TRBV29-1 and TRBJ2-5, with D possibly called TRBD1 or TRBD2 (6 bases each). The length of the CDR3 is 12 residues. The V end was cut by 3 bases, the J end by 5 bases, with 10 bases between. The germline V gene has CDR1 SQVTM and CDR2 ANQGSEA. The CDR3: CSVEGAGETQYF. CDR3 in DNA: TGCAGCGTTGAGGGGGCGGGGGAGACCCAGTACTTC. Full variable domain (rest looked up from reference TRBV29-1 and TRBJ2-5): SAVISQKPSRDICQRGTSLTIQCQVDSQVTMMFWYRQQPGQSLTLIATANQGSEATYESGFVIDKFPISRPNLTFSTLTVSNMSPEDSSIYLCSVEGAGETQYFGPGTRLLVL.

This clonotype came up a few times. This sequence joins TRBV10-3 and TRBJ1-2; unclear D gene. The germline V gene encodes CDR1 ENHRY and CDR2 SYGVKD. Trimming removed 0 bases at V and 8 bases at J, with 10 bases between. This CDR3 is 13 amino acids long. The DNA of the CDR3 is TGTGCCATCAGTGAGTCGTACACGGAGGGCTACACCTTC. Encoded protein: CAISESYTEGYTF.

This chain uses TRBV29-1 with TRBJ1-5; D might be TRBD1 (5 bases). Trimming left V 7 bases short and J 0 bases short, with 13 bases between. This CDR3 is built from 14 residues. Germline CDR1 reads SQVTM; CDR2 reads ANQGSEA. In DNA form, the CDR3 reads TGCAGCGCCTGGGAAGGGGATAGCAATCAGCCCCAGCATTTT. Translating gives CSAWEGDSNQPQHF.

This clonotype has just a few counts. The chain has TRBV28 and TRBJ2-2; 14 bases agree with TRBD2. Germline V gene lookup returns CDR1 MDHEN and CDR2 SYDVKM. The V segment lost 3 bases and the J segment 3 bases; nucleotides outside the gene matches: 6. This CDR3 region has 18 residues. CDR3 in amino acids: CASSFRLAGGQDTGELFF. CDR3 nucleotide sequence: TGTGCCAGCAGTTTCCGACTAGCGGGGGGGCAGGACACCGGGGAGCTGTTTTTT.

The genes are TRBV13 and TRBJ2-3; D tentatively fits TRBD1 or TRBD2 (5 bases each). V was clipped by 5 bases and J by 2 bases, with 17 bases between them. This CDR3 is built from 16 residues. Germline values: CDR1 PRHDT, CDR2 FYEKMQ (reference sequence). In DNA form, the CDR3 reads TGTGCCAGCAGCCCAGAGGGGACCCGACTCACAGATACGCAGTATTTT. This codes for CASSPEGTRLTDTQYF.

This clonotype was found a few times. The V call is TRBV10-3, the J call TRBJ2-3; tentative D call: TRBD2 (5 bases). V was trimmed by 1 base and J by 2 bases, leaving 13 bases between them. CDR3 length: 16 residues. CDR1 is ENHRY, CDR2 SYGVKD, per germline. The CDR3 here is CAISELGLETTDTQYF. The CDR3, as DNA: TGTGCCATCAGTGAGTTAGGACTTGAAACCACAGATACGCAGTATTTT.

This clonotype has only a few counts. One junction end disagrees with the germline gene, perhaps due to a read error. The chain joins TRBV2 to TRBJ2-3, with D possibly TRBD2 on 5 matching bases. The CDR3 covers 15 residues. Germline V gene sequence: CDR1 SNHLY, CDR2 FYNNEI. The CDR3 DNA sequence: TGTGCTAGCAGTGTAGAGGACTTCGGCACAGATACGCAGTATTTT. Translation gives CASSVEDFGTDTQYF.

This clonotype was found a few times. DNA for the CDR3: TGCGCCAGCAGCTTCCGGGACACCTCCCAAGAGACCCAGTACTTC. The encoded protein is CASSFRDTSQETQYF. The genes are TRBV5-1 and TRBJ2-5, with a tentative D call TRBD1 (6 bases). Germline V gene lookup returns CDR1 SGHRS and CDR2 YFSETQ. With 2 bases removed from V and 1 base from J, the gap between germline ends came to 12 bases. This CDR3 region has 15 residues.

The V and J genes are TRBV27 and TRBJ1-5, with D unresolved. The CDR3 length is 19 residues. V lost 0 bases and J lost 0, with 18 bases in between. The germline gives CDR1 MNHEY, CDR2 SMNVEV (reference sequence). CDR3 nucleotides: TGTGCCAGCAGTTTATCGATTCACCGGGCAGGCTCTAGCAATCAGCCCCAGCATTTT. This encodes CASSLSIHRAGSSNQPQHF.

The CDR3 DNA sequence: TGTGCCATCAGTGAGGGGTTTGGGGGCAATCAGCCCCAGCATTTT. The encoded protein is CAISEGFGGNQPQHF. The V and J genes are TRBV10-3 and TRBJ1-5; D call uncertain. The CDR3 length is 15 residues. Trimming took off 2 bases at V and 2 bases at J, with 10 bases between the two ends. Germline V gene sequence: CDR1 ENHRY, CDR2 SYGVKD.

This rearrangement joins TRBV12-3 or TRBV12-4 to TRBJ2-3; D is unresolved. The CDR3 runs 15 residues. V was pared by 7 bases and J by 3 bases, with 17 bases between. CDR3 amino acids: CASTYGLVGTDTQYF. The CDR3 bases are TGTGCCAGCACCTATGGCTTAGTCGGGACAGATACGCAGTATTTT.